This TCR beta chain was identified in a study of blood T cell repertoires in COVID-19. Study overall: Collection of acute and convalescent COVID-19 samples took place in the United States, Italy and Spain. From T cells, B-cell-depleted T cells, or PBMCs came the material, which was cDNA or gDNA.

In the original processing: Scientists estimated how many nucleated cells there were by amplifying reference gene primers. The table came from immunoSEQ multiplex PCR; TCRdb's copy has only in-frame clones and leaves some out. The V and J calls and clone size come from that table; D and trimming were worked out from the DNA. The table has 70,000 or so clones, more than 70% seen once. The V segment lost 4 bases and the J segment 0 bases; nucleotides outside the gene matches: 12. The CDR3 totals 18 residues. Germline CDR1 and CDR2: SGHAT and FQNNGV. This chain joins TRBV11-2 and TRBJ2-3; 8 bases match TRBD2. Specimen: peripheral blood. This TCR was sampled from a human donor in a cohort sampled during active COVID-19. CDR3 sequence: CASSSGTRGSASTDTQYF. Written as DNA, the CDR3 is TGTGCCAGCAGCTCCGGGACTAGAGGGAGTGCTAGCACAGATACGCAGTATTTT.